This T cell receptor beta chain was sequenced in a study of cytomegalovirus exposure and HLA in healthy donors. Germline V gene lookup returns CDR1 SNHLY and CDR2 FYNNEI. The CDR3 consists of 12 residues. Primers for the PCR totalled 60 Vbeta and 13 Jbeta. Repertoires were generated with immunoSEQ multiplex PCR, while TCRdb's copy carries only in-frame clones and drops some. The sample lists about 160,000 clones; approximately 88% were seen once. About this clone itself: A read error may account for a junction end that differs from germline. This sample also contains other DNA sequences that code for the same CDR3.

The source material was PBMCs. The chain is built from TRBV2 and TRBJ1-1; perhaps TRBD1 as D (6 bases). The clonotype comes from a woman aged 18-29 years in good health and CMV-seronegative. CDR3 nucleotides: TGTGCCAGCAGTTCAGGGGAGACTGAGGCTTTCTTT. Protein sequence: CASSSGETEAFF.